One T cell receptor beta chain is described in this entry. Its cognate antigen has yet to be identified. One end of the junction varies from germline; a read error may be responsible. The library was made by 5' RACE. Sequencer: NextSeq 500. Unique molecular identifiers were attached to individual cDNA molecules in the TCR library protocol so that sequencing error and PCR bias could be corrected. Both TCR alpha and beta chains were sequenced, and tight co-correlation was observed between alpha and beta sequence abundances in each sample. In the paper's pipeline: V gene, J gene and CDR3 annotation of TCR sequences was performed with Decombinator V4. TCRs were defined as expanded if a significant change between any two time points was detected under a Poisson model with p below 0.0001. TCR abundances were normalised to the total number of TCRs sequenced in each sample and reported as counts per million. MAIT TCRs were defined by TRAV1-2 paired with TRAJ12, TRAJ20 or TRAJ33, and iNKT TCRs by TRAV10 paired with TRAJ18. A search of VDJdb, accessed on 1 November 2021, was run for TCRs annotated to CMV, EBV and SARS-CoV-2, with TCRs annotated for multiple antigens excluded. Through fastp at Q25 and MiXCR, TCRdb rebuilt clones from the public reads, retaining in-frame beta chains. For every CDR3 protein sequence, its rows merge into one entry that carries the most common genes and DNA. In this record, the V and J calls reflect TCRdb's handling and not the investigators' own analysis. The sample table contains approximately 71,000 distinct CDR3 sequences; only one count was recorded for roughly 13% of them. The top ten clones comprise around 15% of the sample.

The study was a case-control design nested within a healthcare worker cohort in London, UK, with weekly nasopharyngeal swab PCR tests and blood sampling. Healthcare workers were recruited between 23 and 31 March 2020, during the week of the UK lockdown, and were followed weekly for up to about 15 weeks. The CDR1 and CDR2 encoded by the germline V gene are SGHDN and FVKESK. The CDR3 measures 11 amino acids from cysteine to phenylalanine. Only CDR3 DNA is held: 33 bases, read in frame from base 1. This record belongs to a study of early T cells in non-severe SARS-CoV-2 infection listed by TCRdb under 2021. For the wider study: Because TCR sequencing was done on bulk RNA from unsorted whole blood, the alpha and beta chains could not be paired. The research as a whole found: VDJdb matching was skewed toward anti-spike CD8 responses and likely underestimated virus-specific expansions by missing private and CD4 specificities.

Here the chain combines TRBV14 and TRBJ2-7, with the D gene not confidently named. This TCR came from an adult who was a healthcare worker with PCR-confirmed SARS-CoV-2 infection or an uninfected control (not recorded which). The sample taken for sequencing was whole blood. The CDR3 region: CANSHGQEQYF. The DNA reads TGTGCCAACAGCCACGGTCAGGAGCAGTACTTC.